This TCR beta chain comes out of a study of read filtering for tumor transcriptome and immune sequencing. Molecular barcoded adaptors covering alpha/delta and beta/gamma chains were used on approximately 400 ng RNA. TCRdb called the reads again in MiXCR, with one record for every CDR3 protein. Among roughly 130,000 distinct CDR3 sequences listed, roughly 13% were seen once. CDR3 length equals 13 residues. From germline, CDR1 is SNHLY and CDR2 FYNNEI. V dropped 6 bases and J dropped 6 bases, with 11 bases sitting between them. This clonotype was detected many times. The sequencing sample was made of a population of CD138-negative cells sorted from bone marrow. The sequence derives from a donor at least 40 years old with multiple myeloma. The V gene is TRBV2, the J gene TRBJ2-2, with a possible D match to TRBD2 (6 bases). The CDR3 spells CASRPRLAGELFF. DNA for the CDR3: TGTGCCAGCAGGCCTAGACTAGCCGGGGAGCTGTTTTTT.